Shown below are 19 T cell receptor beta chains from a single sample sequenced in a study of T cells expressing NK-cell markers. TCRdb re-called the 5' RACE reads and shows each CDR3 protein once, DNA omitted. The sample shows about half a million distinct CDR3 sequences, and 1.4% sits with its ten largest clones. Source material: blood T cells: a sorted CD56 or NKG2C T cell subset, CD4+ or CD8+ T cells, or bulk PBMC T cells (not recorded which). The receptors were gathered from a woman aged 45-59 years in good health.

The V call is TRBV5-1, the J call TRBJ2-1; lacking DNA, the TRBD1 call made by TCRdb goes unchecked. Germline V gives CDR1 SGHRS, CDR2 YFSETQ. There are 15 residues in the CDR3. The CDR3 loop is CASSRLRGDYNEQFF.

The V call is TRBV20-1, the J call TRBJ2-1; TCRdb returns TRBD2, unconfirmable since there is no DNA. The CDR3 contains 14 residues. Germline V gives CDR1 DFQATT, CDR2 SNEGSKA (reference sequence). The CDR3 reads CSARRLGPHNEQFF.

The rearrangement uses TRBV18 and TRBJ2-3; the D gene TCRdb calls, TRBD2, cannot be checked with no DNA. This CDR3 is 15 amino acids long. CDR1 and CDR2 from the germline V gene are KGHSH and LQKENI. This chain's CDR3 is CASSTLAGITDTQYF.

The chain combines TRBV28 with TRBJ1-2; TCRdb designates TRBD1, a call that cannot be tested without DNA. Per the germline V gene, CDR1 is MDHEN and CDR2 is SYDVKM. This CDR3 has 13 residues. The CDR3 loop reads CASSFAGRGGYTF.

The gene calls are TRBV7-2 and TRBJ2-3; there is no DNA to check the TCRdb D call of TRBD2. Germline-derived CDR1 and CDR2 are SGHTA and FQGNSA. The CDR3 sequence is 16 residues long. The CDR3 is CASSPAPSGATDTQYF.

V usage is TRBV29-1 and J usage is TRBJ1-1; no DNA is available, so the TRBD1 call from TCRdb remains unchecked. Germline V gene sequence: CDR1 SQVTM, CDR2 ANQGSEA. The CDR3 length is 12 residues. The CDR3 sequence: CSVEPGQSEAFF.

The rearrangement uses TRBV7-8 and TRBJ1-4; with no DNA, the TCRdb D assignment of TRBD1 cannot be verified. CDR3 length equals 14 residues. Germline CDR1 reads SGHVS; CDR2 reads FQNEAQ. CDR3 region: CASSPEGGQEKLFF.

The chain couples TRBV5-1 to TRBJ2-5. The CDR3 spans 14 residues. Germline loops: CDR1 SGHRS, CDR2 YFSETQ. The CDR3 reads CASSPGGVGETQYF.

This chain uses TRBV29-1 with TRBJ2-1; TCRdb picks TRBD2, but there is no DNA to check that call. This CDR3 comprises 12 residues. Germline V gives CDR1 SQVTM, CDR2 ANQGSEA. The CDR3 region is CTLGLASDEQFF.

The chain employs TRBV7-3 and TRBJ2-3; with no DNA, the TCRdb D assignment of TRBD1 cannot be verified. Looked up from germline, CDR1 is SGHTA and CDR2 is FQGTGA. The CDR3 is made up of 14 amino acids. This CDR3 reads CASSLQGRLDTQYF.

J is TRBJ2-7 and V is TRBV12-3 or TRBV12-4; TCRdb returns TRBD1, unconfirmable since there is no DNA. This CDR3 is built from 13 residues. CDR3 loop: CASSNRATGEQYF.

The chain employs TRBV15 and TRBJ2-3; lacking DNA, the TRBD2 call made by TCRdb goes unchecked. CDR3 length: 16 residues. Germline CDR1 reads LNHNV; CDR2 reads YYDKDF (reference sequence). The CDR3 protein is CASSKGDAGAIDTQYF.

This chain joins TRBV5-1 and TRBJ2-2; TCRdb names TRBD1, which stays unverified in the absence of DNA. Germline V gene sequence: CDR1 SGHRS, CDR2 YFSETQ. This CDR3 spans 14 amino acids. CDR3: CASKAGGNTGELFF.

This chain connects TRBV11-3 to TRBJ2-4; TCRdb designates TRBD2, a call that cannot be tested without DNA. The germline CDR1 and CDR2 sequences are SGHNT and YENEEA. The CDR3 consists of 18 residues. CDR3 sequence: CASSLSVMAGAAKNIQYF.

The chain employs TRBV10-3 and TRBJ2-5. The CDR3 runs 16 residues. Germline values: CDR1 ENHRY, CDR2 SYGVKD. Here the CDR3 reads CAISESASGDEETQYF.

The CDR3 spells CASSRKRVTEAFF. The rearrangement links TRBV3-1 to TRBJ1-1. The CDR3 is 13 residues long. Germline V CDR1 and CDR2: LGHDT, YNNKEL (reference sequence).

The CDR3 sequence is CATGEGAMNTEAFF. The chain couples TRBV28 to TRBJ1-1; TCRdb's D call, TRBD1, is unchecked because there is no DNA. Germline values: CDR1 MDHEN, CDR2 SYDVKM. The CDR3 is 14 residues long.

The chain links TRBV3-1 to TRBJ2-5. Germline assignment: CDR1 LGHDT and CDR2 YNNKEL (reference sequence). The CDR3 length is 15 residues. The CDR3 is CASSQDLAGRETQYF.

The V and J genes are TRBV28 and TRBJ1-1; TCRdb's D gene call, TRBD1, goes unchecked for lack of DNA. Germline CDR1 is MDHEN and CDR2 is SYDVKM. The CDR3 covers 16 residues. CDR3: CASSLGTGSMNTEAFF.